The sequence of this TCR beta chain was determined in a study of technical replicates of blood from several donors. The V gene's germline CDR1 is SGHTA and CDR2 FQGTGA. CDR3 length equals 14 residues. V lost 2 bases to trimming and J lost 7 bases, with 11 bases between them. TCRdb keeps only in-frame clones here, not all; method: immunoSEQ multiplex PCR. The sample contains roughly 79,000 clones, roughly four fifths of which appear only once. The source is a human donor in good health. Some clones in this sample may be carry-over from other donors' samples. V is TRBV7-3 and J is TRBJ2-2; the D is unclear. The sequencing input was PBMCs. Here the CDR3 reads CASSLGGSHGELFF. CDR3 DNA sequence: TGTGCCAGCAGCTTAGGCGGTTCTCACGGGGAGCTGTTTTTT. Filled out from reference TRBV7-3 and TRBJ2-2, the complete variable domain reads GAGVSQTPSNKVTEKGKYVELRCDPISGHTALYWYRQSLGQGPEFLIYFQGTGAADDSGLPNDRFFAVRPEGSVSTLKIQRTERGDSAVYLCASSLGGSHGELFFGEGSRLTVL.